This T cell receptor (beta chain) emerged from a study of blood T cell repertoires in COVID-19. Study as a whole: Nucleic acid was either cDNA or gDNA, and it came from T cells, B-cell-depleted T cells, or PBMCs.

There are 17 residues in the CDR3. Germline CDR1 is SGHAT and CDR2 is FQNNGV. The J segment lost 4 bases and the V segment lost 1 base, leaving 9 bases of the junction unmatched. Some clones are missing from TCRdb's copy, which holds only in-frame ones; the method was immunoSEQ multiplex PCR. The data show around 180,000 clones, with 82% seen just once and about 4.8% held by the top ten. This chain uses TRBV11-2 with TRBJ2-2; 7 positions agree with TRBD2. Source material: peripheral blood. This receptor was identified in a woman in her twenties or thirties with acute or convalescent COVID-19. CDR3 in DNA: TGTGCCAGCAGCTTAGGTTCTCTCAGGGAGGGCACCGGGGAGCTGTTTTTT. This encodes CASSLGSLREGTGELFF.